What follows are 12 T cell receptor beta chains derived from one specimen sequenced in a study of cytomegalovirus exposure and HLA in healthy donors. PCR involved 60 Vbeta and 13 Jbeta primers. TCRdb's table, derived via immunoSEQ multiplex PCR, lists solely in-frame clones and lacks some. This sample carries 120,000 or so clones, roughly 78% of them seen once, and the ten largest clones take about 11%. The sequenced sample consisted of PBMCs. The receptors shown here come from a man aged 25-40 years in good health and CMV-seropositive.

Turning to this clone: Different DNA sequences within this sample yield the same CDR3. The gene calls are TRBV6-5 and TRBJ1-5; D is perhaps TRBD1 (5 bases). The germline V gene has CDR1 MNHEY and CDR2 SVGAGI. The CDR3 loop spans 13 amino acids. V was pared by 6 bases and J by 4 bases, with 10 bases between. In DNA, the CDR3 is TGTGCCAGCAGCCCGGGGGGGAATCAGCCCCAGCATTTT. Translated: CASSPGGNQPQHF.

The chain recombines TRBV9 with TRBJ2-7, with D possibly being TRBD2 (5 bases). Germline V gives CDR1 SGDLS, CDR2 YYNGEE. Between the trimmed V and J ends, which lost 0 bases and 2 bases, there was a span of 9 bases. The length of the CDR3 is 14 residues. CDR3 in amino acids: CASSVGGKTYEQYF. The CDR3 DNA reads TGTGCCAGCAGCGTAGGAGGGAAGACCTACGAGCAGTACTTC.

In nucleotides, the CDR3 is TGCAGCGTTCCCGGGCCCAGGGGCACCGGGGAGCTGTTTTTT. It is translated as CSVPGPRGTGELFF. The chain combines TRBV29-1 with TRBJ2-2, with D perhaps matching TRBD1 (6 bases). Germline CDR1 and CDR2: SQVTM and ANQGSEA. V dropped 5 bases and J dropped 4 bases, with 14 bases sitting between them. This CDR3 region has 14 residues.

The rearrangement joins TRBV7-8 to TRBJ1-1, with D tentatively TRBD1 (5 bases). Trimming stripped 0 bases from V and 5 bases from J, with 16 bases between. Germline CDR1 and CDR2: SGHVS and FQNEAQ. The CDR3 length is 16 residues. Here the CDR3 reads CASSLAVFRVGTEAFF. The DNA for the CDR3 is TGTGCCAGCAGCTTAGCAGTCTTCAGGGTTGGGACTGAAGCTTTCTTT.

V usage is TRBV13 and J usage is TRBJ2-1; TRBD1 agrees at 9 bases. This CDR3 has 16 amino acids. Germline CDR1 PRHDT, CDR2 FYEKMQ (reference sequence). After removal of 5 bases from V and 8 bases from J, the junction contained 13 bases not matched to a gene. In DNA form, the CDR3 reads TGTGCCAGCAGCAATCGACCGGGACAGGGTTTAGATGAGCAGTTCTTC. Translating gives CASSNRPGQGLDEQFF.

This chain joins TRBV27 and TRBJ2-2, with a tentative D call TRBD2 (5 bases). The V gene's germline CDR1 is MNHEY and CDR2 SMNVEV (reference sequence). This CDR3 comprises 15 residues. V lost 6 bases to trimming and J lost 2 bases, with 13 bases between them. In nucleotides, the CDR3 is TGTGCCAGCAGCTACCGACTAACCAACACCGGGGAGCTGTTTTTT. Translated, it gives CASSYRLTNTGELFF.

The chain links TRBV7-2 to TRBJ1-5; D perhaps matches TRBD1 (5 bases). The germline gives CDR1 SGHTA, CDR2 FQGNSA. The CDR3 runs to 14 residues. The V end was cut by 5 bases, the J end by 3 bases, with 11 bases between. CDR3 protein: CASSQTGPNQPQHF. CDR3 nucleotide sequence: TGTGCCAGCAGCCAAACAGGACCCAATCAGCCCCAGCATTTT. The full variable domain, rest sourced from reference TRBV7-2 and TRBJ1-5, is GAGVSQSPSNKVTEKGKDVELRCDPISGHTALYWYRQSLGQGLEFLIYFQGNSAPDKSGLPSDRFSAERTGGSVSTLTIQRTQQEDSAVYLCASSQTGPNQPQHFGDGTRLSIL.

The chain carries TRBV9 and TRBJ2-3, with 7 nucleotides matching TRBD2. CDR3 length: 17 amino acids. CDR1 and CDR2 from the germline V gene are SGDLS and YYNGEE. V lost 0 bases and J lost 0; bases outside the gene matches: 7. For the CDR3, the DNA is TGTGCCAGCAGCGTAGCCCCCGGGGAGGGTAGCACAGATACGCAGTATTTT. The encoded protein is CASSVAPGEGSTDTQYF. Full variable domain (outside the CDR3, taken from reference TRBV9 and TRBJ2-3): DSGVTQTPKHLITATGQRVTLRCSPRSGDLSVYWYQQSLDQGLQFLIQYYNGEERAKGNILERFSAQQFPDLHSELNLSSLELGDSALYFCASSVAPGEGSTDTQYFGPGTRLTVL.

V usage is TRBV13 and J usage is TRBJ1-4, with D unclear. Trimming removed 1 base at V and 8 bases at J, with 8 bases between. Germline V CDR1 and CDR2: PRHDT, FYEKMQ (reference sequence). The CDR3 covers 13 residues. The CDR3 DNA sequence: TGTGCCAGCAGCTTAGCCGTGGAGGAAAAACTGTTTTTT. This gives the protein CASSLAVEEKLFF. The complete variable domain, with remaining parts taken from reference TRBV13 and TRBJ1-4, reads AAGVIQSPRHLIKEKRETATLKCYPIPRHDTVYWYQQGPGQDPQFLISFYEKMQSDKGSIPDRFSAQQFSDYHSELNMSSLELGDSALYFCASSLAVEEKLFFGSGTQLSVL.

This chain uses TRBV9 with TRBJ2-1; unclear D gene. V was pared by 3 bases and J by 5 bases, with 9 bases between. CDR1 SGDLS and CDR2 YYNGEE come from the germline V gene. This CDR3 spans 13 amino acids. CDR3 region: CASSDSNNNEQFF. The CDR3 DNA follows: TGTGCCAGCAGCGATAGCAATAACAATGAGCAGTTCTTC.

This rearrangement joins TRBV6-6 to TRBJ1-2; 10 positions match TRBD1. The germline V gene has CDR1 MNHNY and CDR2 SVGAGI (reference sequence). The CDR3 loop spans 14 amino acids. V lost 10 bases to trimming and J lost 4 bases; unmatched junction nucleotides: 9. CDR3 coding DNA: TGTGCCACCCTACGGGGACAGGGGATCTATGGCTACACCTTC. Its protein product is CATLRGQGIYGYTF.

This clone was seen just once. The chain is built from TRBV7-8 and TRBJ1-3; D may be TRBD1 (5 bases). V was clipped by 5 bases and J by 0 bases, with 17 bases between them. The CDR3 totals 17 residues. CDR1 and CDR2 from the germline V gene are SGHVS and FQNEAQ. CDR3 sequence reads: CASSLTPGGHSGNTIYF. CDR3 sequence (DNA): TGTGCCAGCAGCCTAACGCCGGGAGGACACTCTGGAAACACCATATATTTT.